This T cell receptor (beta chain) comes out of a study of OX40 agonist ivuxolimab in advanced cancers. On the study more broadly: Given to patients was ivuxolimab, an agonistic anti-OX40 (CD134) antibody. All patients had ivuxolimab intravenously every 2 weeks at 0.01 to 10 mg/kg. Cohort: more than 75% men, mean age about 60, aged roughly 23 to 79.

Overall study findings and caveats: By week 6 at 0.1 to 3.0 mg/kg, blood CD4+ and CD8+ T cells had expanded clonally.

Profiled with immunoSEQ multiplex PCR; TCRdb holds only in-frame clones, not every one. The top ten hold less than 14% of the sample, which has around 63,000 clones, 80% to 90% seen once. V was cut by 3 bases and J by 1 base, with 13 bases left in between. The CDR3 spans 15 residues. Germline V gene lookup returns CDR1 KGHSH and CDR2 LQKENI. This clone has a handful of counts. Its antigen is unidentified. The sequences come from CD4+ or CD8+ T cells sorted from blood, collected in a trial of the OX40 agonist ivuxolimab. The V and J genes are TRBV18 and TRBJ2-7; D is ambiguous. This receptor was obtained from an adult with an advanced solid tumor such as melanoma, head and neck, liver or kidney cancer. The CDR3 protein is CASSPPGSLSYEQYF. The CDR3 bases are TGTGCCAGCTCACCGCCGGGCTCCTTATCCTACGAGCAGTACTTC.